This T cell receptor beta chain was identified during a study of preoperative IRX-2 immunotherapy in early breast cancer. Produced via immunoSEQ multiplex PCR; TCRdb's table is partial and in-frame only. In the table there are some 25,000 clones, roughly nine tenths of which are singletons. Documented treatment: preoperative locoregional IRX-2 cytokine immunotherapy. The CDR3 has 13 residues. Deletions cut 6 bases from V and 6 bases from J, with 12 bases between. Germline V gene data show CDR1 as MNHEY and CDR2 as SMNVEV (reference sequence). V is TRBV27 and J is TRBJ1-5, with D tentatively TRBD1 (6 bases). The input for sequencing was tumor tissue, taken after IRX-2 immunotherapy. The TCR sequence derives from a human donor with breast cancer. In DNA, the CDR3 is TGTGCCAGCAGCCACACAGGGATTCAGCCCCAGCATTTT. Translated, it gives CASSHTGIQPQHF.